This note documents a single T cell receptor (beta chain) sequence. Its target is unknown. The CDR3 loop spans 16 amino acids. The ends lost 7 bases at V and 3 bases at J; junction bases unmatched: 12. Germline loops: CDR1 MNHEY, CDR2 SMNVEV (reference sequence). This entry belongs to a study of a mutant IDH1 vaccine in newly diagnosed glioma. Overall study context: Patients previously underwent radiotherapy, temozolomide, or both, and most underwent both.

As for time point: week 23, last vaccination. Topical imiquimod was applied with each vaccine dose, which held 300 ug of mutant IDH1 20-mer peptide. Some clones are missing from TCRdb's copy, which holds only in-frame ones; the method was immunoSEQ multiplex PCR. The sample consists of tens of thousands of clones, about four fifths of them appearing once. The chain combines TRBV27 with TRBJ1-1, with 9 positions matching TRBD1. This receptor was taken from a man in his forties or fifties with glioma. Sequences were derived from PBMCs, sampled from a glioma patient whose treatment included an IDH1 peptide vaccine. The CDR3 DNA follows: TGTGCCAGCAACTCGAAGGGGACAGGGCGGTACACTGAAGCTTTCTTT. This translates into CASNSKGTGRYTEAFF.